The rows below give T cell receptor beta chains drawn from one sample of a study of OX40 agonist ivuxolimab in advanced cancers. Profiled with immunoSEQ multiplex PCR; TCRdb holds only in-frame clones, not every one. The data show over 80,000 clones, with 70% to 90% seen just once and about 0.8% held by the top ten. Sequencing was performed on CD4+ or CD8+ T cells sorted from blood, taken in a trial of the OX40 agonist ivuxolimab. The receptors stem from an adult with an advanced solid tumor such as melanoma, head and neck, liver or kidney cancer. CDR3s include the opening cysteine and the closing phenylalanine or tryptophan. The D gene is left open where the match is weak. The size entry is marked missing in some rows and otherwise reads once, few, many or a size class.

clone size	D gene	V gene	J gene	CDR3 DNA	CDR3 protein
few	NA	TRBV7-2	TRBJ1-3	TGTGCCAGCAGTCAACAGGGAGGGCCCGGAAACACCATATATTTT	CASSQQGGPGNTIYF
NA	TRBD1	TRBV18	TRBJ2-7	TGTGCCAGCTCACCATCCCCAGGGGGCGAGCAGTACTTC	CASSPSPGGEQYF
NA	NA	TRBV10-3	TRBJ1-1	TGTGCCATCACATCCCACCGGGACACTGAAGCTTTCTTT	CAITSHRDTEAFF
NA	NA	TRBV5-1	TRBJ2-1	TGCGCCAGCAGCTTGGAGGGACCGATCTACAATGAGCAGTTCTTC	CASSLEGPIYNEQFF
NA	TRBD2	TRBV30	TRBJ2-3	TGTGCCTGGAGTATCCTTAGCGGGGGCCCGGTGTATTTT	CAWSILSGGPVYF
NA	NA	TRBV6-5	TRBJ1-6	TGTGCCAGCAGTTACTCGAAATGGGGGGCGGATTCACCCCTCCACTTT	CASSYSKWGADSPLHF
NA	TRBD1	TRBV7-6	TRBJ1-1	TGTGCCAGCAGCGCCAGGGACAGCCGAAATCTGAACACTGAAGCTTTCTTT	CASSARDSRNLNTEAFF
NA	NA	TRBV5-1	TRBJ2-1	TGCGCCAGCAGCTTGGCTCCAGGGAGCTCCTACAATGAGCAGTTCTTC	CASSLAPGSSYNEQFF
few	NA	TRBV6-5	TRBJ1-6	TGTGCCAGCAGTTACCAGGGAGGGGATAATTCACCCCTCCACTTT	CASSYQGGDNSPLHF
NA	NA	TRBV19	TRBJ2-5	TGTGCCAGTAGTATAGCAGACGGGTTGACCCAAGAGACCCAGTACTTC	CASSIADGLTQETQYF
NA	NA	TRBV7-9	TRBJ1-1	TGTGCCAGCAGCTTAGAGAGGGGGAACACTGAAGCTTTCTTT	CASSLERGNTEAFF
NA	TRBD2	TRBV9	TRBJ2-2	TGTGCCAGCAGCGTATTTACTAGCGGGACCGACACCGGGGAGCTGTTTTTT	CASSVFTSGTDTGELFF
once	NA	TRBV28	TRBJ1-5	TGTGCCAGCAGTTTAGGGGGGGATAGCAATCAGCCCCAGCATTTT	CASSLGGDSNQPQHF
NA	NA	TRBV7-8	TRBJ2-7	TGTGCCAGCAGCCAAGGGGGGGGAATCACCTACGAGCAGTACTTC	CASSQGGGITYEQYF
NA	NA	TRBV10-3	TRBJ2-6	TGTGCCATCAGTGTAGAACCGAGAAGCTCTGGGGCCAACGTCCTGACTTTC	CAISVEPRSSGANVLTF
NA	TRBD2	TRBV4-2	TRBJ2-3	TGTGCCAGCAGCCGGGCAATCTTAGCGGGGGGAAGCACAGATACGCAGTATTTT	CASSRAILAGGSTDTQYF
NA	TRBD2	TRBV7-2	TRBJ2-1	TGTGCCAGCAGCTTAGCCCCAGGACTAGCGGGTTGCAATGAGCAGTTCTTC	CASSLAPGLAGCNEQFF
NA	NA	TRBV6-1	TRBJ2-5	TGTGCCAGCAGCGAGGGAACAGCGCAAGAGACCCAGTACTTC	CASSEGTAQETQYF
once	NA	TRBV11-1	TRBJ2-2	TGTGCCAGCAGCTTAGTCCCTTCGAACACCGGGGAGCTGTTTTTT	CASSLVPSNTGELFF
NA	NA	TRBV5-6	TRBJ1-3	TGTGCCAGCAGCTTTGGGGGTCACTCTGGAAACACCATATATTTT	CASSFGGHSGNTIYF
NA	NA	TRBV4-1	TRBJ2-7	TGCGCCAGCAGCCAACCGGGGGCACCTTACGAGCAGTACTTC	CASSQPGAPYEQYF
NA	NA	TRBV2	TRBJ1-2	TGTGCCAGCAGTGATCGCTACACCTTC	CASSDRYTF
NA	TRBD1	TRBV4-1	TRBJ1-5	TGCGCCAGCAGCTATAATACAGGGGCCGGGGGCAATCAGCCCCAGCATTTT	CASSYNTGAGGNQPQHF
NA	TRBD2	TRBV4-2	TRBJ2-5	TGTGCCAGCAGCCAAGCTACCTTCCTAGCGGGCTCCCCGAGAGGAGCCCTTGGGACCCAGTACTTC	CASSQATFLAGSPRGALGTQYF
NA	NA	TRBV6-5	TRBJ2-3	TGTGCCAGCAGTTACTCGTCAGGAGCTAGCACAGATACGCAGTATTTT	CASSYSSGASTDTQYF
NA	NA	TRBV18	TRBJ1-4	TGTGCCAGCTCACACGAGCGTGGTAATGAAAAACTGTTTTTT	CASSHERGNEKLFF
NA	NA	TRBV7-2	TRBJ2-2	TGTGCCAGCAGATCGGAGGGGCTGGCCGGGGAGCTGTTTTTT	CASRSEGLAGELFF
NA	NA	TRBV11-1	TRBJ2-3	TGTGCCAGCAGCTATACGACTAGTTCGGCGCAGTATTTT	CASSYTTSSAQYF
NA	TRBD1	TRBV5-8	TRBJ1-4	TGTGCCAGCAGAGATGACAGGGTGTCTAATGAAAAACTGTTTTTT	CASRDDRVSNEKLFF
NA	NA	TRBV5-1	TRBJ2-3	TGCGCCAGCAGCTTTGGATCGGATGCAGATACGCAGTATTTT	CASSFGSDADTQYF
NA	TRBD1	TRBV5-5	TRBJ1-2	TGTGCCAGCAGCTTGGGGTTCGCGACAGGGGATGGCTACACCTTC	CASSLGFATGDGYTF
NA	NA	TRBV6-6	TRBJ1-6	TGTGCCAGTATAGATCGGGTCCTAAATTCACCCCTCCACTTT	CASIDRVLNSPLHF
NA	NA	TRBV7-3	TRBJ2-2	TGTGCCAGCAGCTTAACCCGCAGGGCGAACACCGGGGAGCTGTTTTTT	CASSLTRRANTGELFF
few	TRBD1	TRBV6-5	TRBJ2-5	TGTGCCAGCAGTCGGACAGGCCTCCGGGAGACCCAGTACTTC	CASSRTGLRETQYF
NA	NA	TRBV9	TRBJ2-5	TGTGCCAGCAGCGTAGAGCACTACCAAGAGACCCAGTACTTC	CASSVEHYQETQYF
NA	NA	TRBV5-6	TRBJ1-6	TGTGCCAGCAGCGTAGGGACCAGTAACAATTCACCCCTCCACTTT	CASSVGTSNNSPLHF
NA	NA	TRBV11-2	TRBJ2-2	TGTGCCAGCAGCCGTCCGGGGGCGCGGGGGGAGCTGTTTTTT	CASSRPGARGELFF
NA	TRBD2	TRBV5-1	TRBJ2-1	TGCGCCAGCAGCTTGGTGACTAGCGGTAACAATGAGCAGTTCTTC	CASSLVTSGNNEQFF
once	NA	TRBV30	TRBJ1-2	TGTGCCCGAAGGACAGAGTCTAACTATGGCTACACCTTC	CARRTESNYGYTF
NA	NA	TRBV25-1	TRBJ1-1	TGTGCCAGCGGGAAAGTAAACACTGAAGCTTTCTTT	CASGKVNTEAFF
NA	TRBD1	TRBV19	TRBJ1-4	TGTGCCAGTAGTATGGTGGACAGGGGGAATGAAAAACTGTTTTTT	CASSMVDRGNEKLFF
NA	NA	TRBV9	TRBJ2-1	TGTGCCAGCAGCGTATCGACTCGAGAGGAGCAGTTCTTC	CASSVSTREEQFF
NA	NA	TRBV6-5	TRBJ1-2	TGTGCCAGCAGTCAATCTTCCGGGACAAGAGGCTACACCTTC	CASSQSSGTRGYTF
NA	NA	TRBV6-6	TRBJ1-2	TGTGCCAGCAGGGAAAGCAGGGGCGGCTATGGCTACACCTTC	CASRESRGGYGYTF
NA	NA	TRBV5-8	TRBJ1-2	TGTGCCAGCAGCTTGCCCAGGGTCTACTATGGCTACACCTTC	CASSLPRVYYGYTF
NA	NA	TRBV18	TRBJ2-7	TGTGCCAGCTCGGCCGGGACTTCCAACGAGCAGTACTTC	CASSAGTSNEQYF
once	NA	TRBV18	TRBJ2-1	TGTGCCAGCTCACCAAGTTATGAGCAGTTCTTC	CASSPSYEQFF
NA	TRBD1	TRBV5-1	TRBJ2-3	TGCGCCAGCAGCACAGGGGACGTTAGCACAGATACGCAGTATTTT	CASSTGDVSTDTQYF
few	NA	TRBV5-4	TRBJ2-5	TGTGCCAGCAGCTTGGCGGGGCCGGGGTTCCAAGAGACCCAGTACTTC	CASSLAGPGFQETQYF
NA	TRBD1	TRBV5-1	TRBJ2-3	TGCGCCAGCAACCCCCCGGGCAGGGGGAATACGCAGTATTTT	CASNPPGRGNTQYF
NA	NA	TRBV7-2	TRBJ2-5	TGTGCCAGCAGCTTAAGTCGCGAGACCCAGTACTTC	CASSLSRETQYF
NA	TRBD1	TRBV19	TRBJ2-5	TGTGCCAGTAACAGGGGGGTCCAAGAGACCCAGTACTTC	CASNRGVQETQYF
NA	TRBD1	TRBV18	TRBJ1-2	TGTGCCAGCTCAGGAGGCCGGGACAGGGCTGGCTACACCTTC	CASSGGRDRAGYTF